These 17 T cell receptor beta chains were all obtained from the same sample, sequenced in a study of T-cell reconstitution after alpha-beta-depleted transplantation in children. Unique molecular identifiers were incorporated during preparation of the TCRbeta library. MiXCR, applied by TCRdb to the PCR reads, yields one record per CDR3 protein. Of fewer than 700,000 distinct CDR3 sequences listed, approximately 12% were seen once; the top ten hold over 2%. The sample here was PBMCs, mostly from graft donor cells, taken 360 days after TCRalphabeta/CD19-depleted stem cell transplant. The origin of the receptors is a male patient younger than 18 who had a stem cell transplant for acute myeloid leukemia, so the T cells may come from the graft donor.

This clonotype was recorded many times. The chain recombines TRBV28 with TRBJ2-3; possible D gene TRBD1, 5 bases. V lost 9 bases, J lost 8 bases, and 24 bases lay in between. There are 15 residues in the CDR3. Germline lookup yields CDR1 MDHEN and CDR2 SYDVKM. The CDR3: CASKGRGPKAPTQYF. CDR3 bases: TGTGCCAGTAAAGGAAGGGGTCCTAAGGCCCCTACGCAGTATTTT.

The sample holds a few counts of this clonotype. The chain has TRBV15 and TRBJ2-2; D possibly corresponds to TRBD2 (7 bases). Germline CDR1 is LNHNV and CDR2 is YYDKDF (reference sequence). The V end was cut by 4 bases, the J end by 4 bases, with 16 bases between. The CDR3 extends over 16 amino acids. CDR3 sequence (DNA): TGTGCCACCAGCATCCTTGGGGGGGGGCTCACCGGGGAGCTGTTTTTT. It translates to CATSILGGGLTGELFF.

This clonotype appeared once. The V and J genes are TRBV7-2 and TRBJ2-7, with TRBD2 matching over 8 bases. V was pared by 6 bases and J by 4 bases, with 11 bases of the junction left unmatched. CDR3 size: 15 residues. The V gene's germline CDR1 is SGHTA and CDR2 FQGNSA. Here the CDR3 DNA reads TGTGCCAGCAGAAAAACTAGCGGCTACACATACGAGCAGTACTTC. It codes for CASRKTSGYTYEQYF.

This rearrangement joins TRBV7-2 to TRBJ2-3; D perhaps matches TRBD2 (6 bases). CDR3 length: 13 amino acids. V dropped 5 bases and J dropped 4 bases, with 10 bases sitting between them. Per germline, CDR1 SGHTA and CDR2 FQGNSA. The CDR3 region has the DNA TGTGCCAGCAGCGGGGGGTTACCAGATACGCAGTATTTT. Its translation is CASSGGLPDTQYF.

The chain has TRBV3-1 and TRBJ1-1; D unclear. The CDR3 is made up of 14 amino acids. V was pared by 2 bases and J by 1 base, with 8 bases between. The V gene's germline CDR1 is LGHDT and CDR2 YNNKEL (reference sequence). The CDR3 loop reads CASSQTAANTEAFF. CDR3 DNA: TGTGCCAGCAGCCAAACGGCTGCGAACACTGAAGCTTTCTTT.

This chain links TRBV24-1 with TRBJ1-3; tentatively, D is TRBD1 (6 bases). Germline V gives CDR1 KGHDR, CDR2 SFDVKD. Trimming took 10 bases from V and 2 from J, leaving 17 bases between them. The CDR3 extends over 15 amino acids. The CDR3 coding sequence is TGTGCCACACAGGGAGGTCCCCTAACTGGAAACACCATATATTTT. Amino acid sequence: CATQGGPLTGNTIYF.

This clonotype was counted a few times. This rearrangement joins TRBV29-1 to TRBJ2-7; TRBD2 aligns across 9 bases. The V gene end was trimmed by 3 bases and the J gene end by 1 base; junction bases not matched to a gene: 13. This CDR3 spans 17 amino acids. Germline assignment: CDR1 SQVTM and CDR2 ANQGSEA. The DNA for the CDR3 is TGCAGCGTTGAGATAATGTTGTCTAGCGGGGCGTCCTACGAGCAGTACTTC. Translated, it gives CSVEIMLSSGASYEQYF.

The chain uses TRBV7-2 and TRBJ1-6; 7 bases fit TRBD1. Germline V lookup: CDR1 SGHTA, CDR2 FQGNSA. This CDR3 region has 15 residues. The ends lost 5 bases at V and 9 bases at J; junction bases unmatched: 10. CDR3 sequence reads: CASSPLTGMVSPLHF. DNA of the CDR3: TGTGCCAGCAGCCCCCTGACAGGGATGGTTTCACCCCTCCACTTT.

This chain links TRBV20-1 with TRBJ1-1, with 7 positions matching TRBD1. Trimming at V came to 6 bases and at J to 3 bases, leaving 7 bases not matched to a gene. Germline V gene data show CDR1 as DFQATT and CDR2 as SNEGSKA (reference sequence). This CDR3 is built from 13 residues. The CDR3 DNA follows: TGCAGTGCAACGACAGGGATAGACACTGAAGCTTTCTTT. Its protein is CSATTGIDTEAFF.

The sample holds many counts of this clonotype. The chain has TRBV5-6 and TRBJ2-2; a weak D match, TRBD1 (6 bases). Deletions cut 3 bases from V and 0 bases from J, with 9 bases between. CDR3 length equals 15 residues. Germline CDR1 is SGHDT and CDR2 is YYEEEE. The CDR3 nucleotides read TGTGCCAGCAGCTGGGACACCGCGAACACCGGGGAGCTGTTTTTT. It translates to CASSWDTANTGELFF.

This clonotype was counted between two and nine times. J is TRBJ2-5 and V is TRBV4-3; D may correspond to TRBD1 or TRBD2 (7 bases each). The CDR3 spans 16 residues. V shed 1 base and J shed 5 bases, with 17 bases lying between them. Germline V gene lookup returns CDR1 LGHNA and CDR2 YSLEER. The CDR3 reads CASSQGPGGVEETQYF. The CDR3 DNA is TGCGCCAGCAGCCAAGGGCCAGGGGGGGTCGAGGAGACCCAGTACTTC.

The J gene is TRBJ2-7, the V gene TRBV9, with a tentative D call TRBD1 (5 bases). The V end lost 4 bases, the J end lost 3 bases, and 14 bases lay between the germline ends. The CDR3 runs 14 residues. Germline-derived CDR1 and CDR2 are SGDLS and YYNGEE. The CDR3 sequence: CASSSTDGHYEQYF. The CDR3 bases are TGTGCCAGCAGCTCCACCGACGGACACTACGAGCAGTACTTC. Full variable domain (missing parts from reference TRBV9 and TRBJ2-7): DSGVTQTPKHLITATGQRVTLRCSPRSGDLSVYWYQQSLDQGLQFLIQYYNGEERAKGNILERFSAQQFPDLHSELNLSSLELGDSALYFCASSSTDGHYEQYFGPGTRLTVT.

The chain uses TRBV5-6 and TRBJ2-3, with a weak D call TRBD2 (6 bases). The germline V and J ends were trimmed by 4 bases and 4 bases, with 13 bases remaining between them. The CDR3 has 14 residues. The germline CDR1 and CDR2 sequences are SGHDT and YYEEEE. CDR3 nucleotide sequence: TGTGCCAGCAGCCGGGCCGGGAGACCAGATACGCAGTATTTT. As protein: CASSRAGRPDTQYF.

This clonotype has just a few counts. V gene TRBV30 combines with J gene TRBJ2-4; a possible D gene is TRBD1 (6 bases). The CDR3 covers 16 residues. The V end lost 6 bases, the J end lost 2 bases, and 20 bases lay between the germline ends. Per the germline V gene, CDR1 is GTSNPN and CDR2 is SVGIG (reference sequence). The CDR3 sequence: CACGRGEGRSKNIQYF. The CDR3 coding sequence is TGTGCCTGCGGCAGGGGAGAGGGCCGTTCCAAAAACATTCAGTACTTC.

Here the CDR3 DNA reads TGTGCCAGCAGCGTTCTAGCGGGGAGCTCCTACGAGCAGTACTTC. It codes for CASSVLAGSSYEQYF. This chain uses TRBV7-9 with TRBJ2-7; 9 bases map to TRBD2. The CDR3 spans 15 residues. Losses at the gene ends were 5 bases for V and 0 bases for J; bases not matched to a gene: 5. The V gene's germline CDR1 is SEHNR and CDR2 FQNEAQ (reference sequence).

This clonotype was seen many times. The genes are TRBV4-2 and TRBJ1-5; possibly TRBD1 for D (6 bases). Trimming took off 6 bases at V and 2 bases at J, with 17 bases between the two ends. In germline, CDR1 is LGHNA, CDR2 YNFKEQ. The CDR3 extends over 16 amino acids. In DNA form, the CDR3 reads TGTGCCAGCAGTCCAATAACAGGGATAGGCAATCAGCCCCAGCATTTT. Translating it yields CASSPITGIGNQPQHF.

This clonotype was recorded a few times. The chain couples TRBV10-3 to TRBJ2-7, with 7 nucleotides matching TRBD2. The CDR3 is made up of 14 amino acids. V lost 6 bases, J lost 7 bases, and 12 bases stayed unmatched. Per germline, CDR1 ENHRY and CDR2 SYGVKD. In DNA form, the CDR3 reads TGTGCCATCAGAGGAGCGGGGAACCTACGTGAGCAGTACTTC. Translation: CAIRGAGNLREQYF.